The 13 T cell receptor beta chains below all came from one sample that was sequenced in a study of early T cells in non-severe SARS-CoV-2 infection. TCRdb independently ran MiXCR on the 5' RACE reads; one entry per CDR3 protein. The repertoire holds about 89,000 distinct CDR3 sequences, with 14% to 15% as singletons. The material sequenced was whole blood. The origin of the receptors is an adult who was a healthcare worker with PCR-confirmed SARS-CoV-2 infection or an uninfected control (not recorded which).

For this clonotype: The final CDR3 position lacks the conserved phenylalanine or tryptophan, pointing to a likely read error. The chain combines TRBV7-6 with TRBJ2-1, with 11 bases aligning to TRBD2. V shed 5 bases, J shed 3 bases, and the junction held 6 bases outside the gene matches. The CDR3 covers 16 residues. Looked up from germline, CDR1 is SGHVS and CDR2 is FNYEAQ. The CDR3 DNA reads as TGTGCCAGCAGCCACGATAGCGGGGGGGTCTACAATGAGCAGTTCTCC. Protein: CASSHDSGGVYNEQFS.

The rearrangement uses TRBV7-2 and TRBJ1-1; 12 nucleotides agree with TRBD1. The CDR3 runs to 15 residues. The V gene end was trimmed by 3 bases and the J gene end by 9 bases; junction bases not matched to a gene: 8. In germline, CDR1 is SGHTA, CDR2 FQGNSA. Written as DNA, the CDR3 is TGTGCCAGCAGCTTGGCCGGGACAGGGGGCGAAAAAGCTTTCTTT. It translates to CASSLAGTGGEKAFF.

This clonotype has a count of ten or more. The gene calls are TRBV5-1 and TRBJ1-2; D is possibly TRBD1 (5 bases). This CDR3 is built from 14 residues. Trimming took off 0 bases at V and 4 bases at J, with 10 bases between the two ends. The germline V gene encodes CDR1 SGHRS and CDR2 YFSETQ. The CDR3 DNA sequence: TGCGCCAGCAGCTTGGTTCAGGGTAGCTATGGCTACACCTTC. It translates to CASSLVQGSYGYTF.

The chain couples TRBV29-1 to TRBJ2-3; D uncertain. From germline, CDR1 is SQVTM and CDR2 ANQGSEA. The V end was cut by 3 bases, the J end by 5 bases, with 9 bases between. This CDR3 contains 12 residues. In DNA form, the CDR3 reads TGCAGCGTTGAGTCGGGCGAAGATACGCAGTATTTT. Amino acids: CSVESGEDTQYF.

This rearrangement joins TRBV11-3 to TRBJ2-5, with D maybe TRBD2 (6 bases). V lost 0 bases to trimming and J lost 5 bases, with 16 bases between them. This CDR3 region has 16 residues. Germline-derived CDR1 and CDR2 are SGHNT and YENEEA. CDR3 nucleotide sequence: TGTGCCAGCAGCTTAGATTCGGCGGGGATAGGGGAGACCCAGTACTTC. Translation gives CASSLDSAGIGETQYF.

The chain links TRBV6-6 to TRBJ1-4, with D maybe TRBD1 (6 bases). This CDR3 has 12 residues. The germline V gene encodes CDR1 MNHNY and CDR2 SVGAGI (reference sequence). Trimming left V 7 bases short and J 5 bases short, with 8 bases between. In DNA, the CDR3 is TGTGCCAGCACAACAGGGAATGAAAAACTGTTTTTT. Translating gives CASTTGNEKLFF.

The chain uses TRBV10-3 and TRBJ2-1; TRBD2 agrees at 9 bases. CDR1 and CDR2 from the germline V gene are ENHRY and SYGVKD. Trimming at V came to 7 bases and at J to 0 bases, leaving 7 bases not matched to a gene. This CDR3 has 16 amino acids. The chain's CDR3 is CAITSSGADSYNEQFF. CDR3 in DNA: TGTGCCATCACGTCTAGCGGGGCTGACTCCTACAATGAGCAGTTCTTC.

V usage is TRBV6-6 and J usage is TRBJ1-2; possibly TRBD1 for D (5 bases). Trimming removed 6 bases from V and 4 bases from J, with 33 bases in between. CDR1 is MNHNY, CDR2 SVGAGI, per germline (reference sequence). The CDR3 length is 20 residues. CDR3 DNA: TGTGCCAGCAGATACCTTATCGGTCGGGAACAGGATAAACCCCCCTATGGCTACACCTTC. It is translated as CASRYLIGREQDKPPYGYTF.

CDR3 bases: TGTGCCAGCAGCCAGGGGACAGGGAGCTCCTACAATGAGCAGTTCTTC. Translation: CASSQGTGSSYNEQFF. The V and J genes are TRBV6-4 and TRBJ2-1; 9 nucleotides agree with TRBD1. The V and J ends lost 6 bases and 0 bases, in that order; junction bases with no gene match: 6. CDR3 length: 16 residues. Germline lookup yields CDR1 MRHNA and CDR2 SNTAGT.

This clonotype came up many times. The chain is built from TRBV7-2 and TRBJ2-5; D ambiguous. V shed 3 bases and J shed 2 bases, with 7 bases lying between them. CDR3 length: 13 residues. Per germline, CDR1 SGHTA and CDR2 FQGNSA. The CDR3 region has the DNA TGTGCCAGCAGCTTCGACCGTCAAGAGACCCAGTACTTC. Residues: CASSFDRQETQYF. The entire variable domain, with the rest obtained from reference TRBV7-2 and TRBJ2-5, is as follows: GAGVSQSPSNKVTEKGKDVELRCDPISGHTALYWYRQSLGQGLEFLIYFQGNSAPDKSGLPSDRFSAERTGGSVSTLTIQRTQQEDSAVYLCASSFDRQETQYFGPGTRLLVL.

This clonotype was seen a handful of times. J is TRBJ2-2 and V is TRBV29-1; 8 positions match TRBD1. The CDR3 runs to 13 residues. Looked up from germline, CDR1 is SQVTM and CDR2 is ANQGSEA. With 6 bases clipped from V and 6 bases from J, the junction kept 6 bases outside the gene matches. Written as DNA, the CDR3 is TGCAGCGTGAAACAGGGGGGCGCCGGGGAGCTGTTTTTT. Translated, it gives CSVKQGGAGELFF.

The V and J genes are TRBV4-1 and TRBJ1-1; possible D gene TRBD1, 6 bases. The length of the CDR3 is 19 residues. In germline, CDR1 is MGHRA, CDR2 YSYEKL. Trimming cost V 0 bases and J 4 bases, with 24 bases left between them. The CDR3 sequence: CASSQDVSGLITGSTEAFF. The CDR3 DNA reads TGCGCCAGCAGCCAAGATGTCTCCGGCCTGATAACAGGGAGCACTGAAGCTTTCTTT.

The chain uses TRBV10-2 and TRBJ2-2, with D possibly being TRBD1 or TRBD2 (6 bases each). The germline CDR1 and CDR2 sequences are WSHSY and SAAADI. The V end lost 10 bases, the J end lost 7 bases, and 19 bases lay between the germline ends. The CDR3 has 14 residues. The CDR3 region is CAIEEGGKYGELFF. The CDR3 bases are TGCGCCATCGAAGAGGGGGGAAAATACGGGGAGCTGTTTTTT.